This note documents a single TCR beta chain sequence. The sample belongs to a study of blood T cell repertoires in COVID-19. Background on the study: T cells, B-cell-depleted T cells, or PBMCs supplied cDNA or gDNA.

Enrolled through a virtual design, the participants were between roughly 18 and 90 years of age and came from about two dozen US areas. CDR3 length: 13 amino acids. V gave up 3 bases and J gave up 0 bases, with 5 bases separating them. Germline loops: CDR1 SGHAT, CDR2 FQNNGV. TCRdb's table, derived via immunoSEQ multiplex PCR, lists solely in-frame clones and lacks some. The table includes a few hundred thousand clones, around nine tenths detected once. The specimen sequenced was PBMCs or T cells enriched from blood (not recorded which). The chain carries TRBV11-2 and TRBJ1-2; no clear D. The origin of this receptor is a woman younger than 30 who had been exposed to COVID-19. CDR3 DNA sequence: TGTGCCAGCAGCTTGGCAGCTAACTATGGCTACACCTTC. Protein sequence: CASSLAANYGYTF.